The 26 T cell receptor beta chains in this list originate from one sample, sequenced in a study of ipilimumab plus nivolumab after autologous stem cell transplantation. The table came from immunoSEQ multiplex PCR; TCRdb's copy has only in-frame clones and leaves some out. Of roughly 20,000 clones listed, over 65% were seen once; the top ten hold over 15%. This sample comprised PBMCs, obtained in a trial of ipilimumab plus nivolumab as post-transplant consolidation. Source of these receptors: a male donor with diffuse large B-cell lymphoma.

The chain carries TRBV28 and TRBJ2-5; D not resolved. The CDR3 totals 11 residues. With 6 bases removed from V and 2 bases from J, the gap between germline ends came to 4 bases. Germline assignment: CDR1 MDHEN and CDR2 SYDVKM. The CDR3 DNA follows: TGTGCCAGCAGCAGTCAAGAGACCCAGTACTTC. It encodes CASSSQETQYF.

The chain carries TRBV7-3 and TRBJ1-3; maybe TRBD1 (6 bases). The CDR3 length is 19 residues. V was shortened by 1 base and J by 5 bases, with 24 bases between the two germline ends. Germline V gene data show CDR1 as SGHTA and CDR2 as FQGTGA. The CDR3 reads CASSLKDRAIGGRRNTIYF. The CDR3 nucleotides are TGTGCCAGCAGCTTAAAAGATCGAGCGATTGGGGGGCGCAGAAACACCATATATTTT. The full variable domain, with the rest looked up from reference TRBV7-3 and TRBJ1-3, is GAGVSQTPSNKVTEKGKYVELRCDPISGHTALYWYRQSLGQGPEFLIYFQGTGAADDSGLPNDRFFAVRPEGSVSTLKIQRTERGDSAVYLCASSLKDRAIGGRRNTIYFGEGSWLTVV.

This chain links TRBV11-2 with TRBJ1-2; perhaps TRBD1 as D (5 bases). The V end lost 4 bases, the J end lost 4 bases, and 16 bases lay between the germline ends. Germline-derived CDR1 and CDR2 are SGHAT and FQNNGV. There are 15 residues in the CDR3. CDR3: CASSSAGAMSYGYTF. The CDR3, as DNA: TGTGCCAGCAGCTCGGCCGGGGCAATGAGCTATGGCTACACCTTC. The full variable domain, its missing parts supplied by reference TRBV11-2 and TRBJ1-2, is EAGVAQSPRYKIIEKRQSVAFWCNPISGHATLYWYQQILGQGPKLLIQFQNNGVVDDSQLPKDRFSAERLKGVDSTLKIQPAKLEDSAVYLCASSSAGAMSYGYTFGSGTRLTVV.

The CDR3 DNA sequence: TGTGCCAGCAGTAGGGGACAGTTCTATGGCTACACCTTC. Translation gives CASSRGQFYGYTF. The chain recombines TRBV6-6 with TRBJ1-2; 7 nucleotides line up with TRBD1. J lost 4 bases, V lost 5 bases, and 4 bases had no gene match. The CDR3 runs 13 residues. CDR1 is MNHNY, CDR2 SVGAGI, per germline (reference sequence).

This chain links TRBV5-6 with TRBJ1-2; 7 bases match TRBD1. Looked up from germline, CDR1 is SGHDT and CDR2 is YYEEEE. The CDR3 has 15 residues. Trimming took 3 bases from V and 2 from J; bases not matched to a gene: 7. The CDR3 is CASSSPQTGNYGYTF. The CDR3 DNA reads TGTGCCAGCAGCTCACCGCAGACAGGGAACTATGGCTACACCTTC. The full variable domain, rest sourced from reference TRBV5-6 and TRBJ1-2, is DAGVTQSPTHLIKTRGQQVTLRCSPKSGHDTVSWYQQALGQGPQFIFQYYEEEERQRGNFPDRFSGHQFPNYSSELNVNALLLGDSALYLCASSSPQTGNYGYTFGSGTRLTVV.

The chain uses TRBV7-6 and TRBJ1-1, with D tentatively TRBD1 (6 bases). Trimming stripped 2 bases from V and 0 bases from J, with 13 bases between. From germline, CDR1 is SGHVS and CDR2 FNYEAQ. The CDR3 covers 16 residues. The DNA of the CDR3 is TGTGCCAGCAGCTTACACCTCGCAGGGGTGAACACTGAAGCTTTCTTT. This sequence encodes CASSLHLAGVNTEAFF. The entire variable domain, with the rest obtained from reference TRBV7-6 and TRBJ1-1, is as follows: GAGVSQSPRYKVTKRGQDVALRCDPISGHVSLYWYRQALGQGPEFLTYFNYEAQQDKSGLPNDRFSAERPEGSISTLTIQRTEQRDSAMYRCASSLHLAGVNTEAFFGQGTRLTVV.

The sample holds a few counts of this clone. V and J are TRBV18 and TRBJ2-1; the match to TRBD2 covers 10 bases. The V gene's germline CDR1 is KGHSH and CDR2 LQKENI. The CDR3 contains 17 residues. J gave up 10 bases and V 0 bases, and 12 bases lay outside the gene matches. The CDR3 coding sequence is TGTGCCAGCTCACCACCCAGCGGGGGGGCCCTGGAAAGGGAGCAGTTCTTC. It is translated as CASSPPSGGALEREQFF.

V and J are TRBV9 and TRBJ1-1; D not resolved. The germline CDR1 and CDR2 sequences are SGDLS and YYNGEE. V was cut by 0 bases and J by 7 bases, with 10 bases left in between. CDR3 size: 13 residues. CDR3 protein: CASSVDWAGEAFF. In nucleotides, the CDR3 is TGTGCCAGCAGCGTAGATTGGGCCGGTGAAGCTTTCTTT. The full variable domain, completed using reference TRBV9 and TRBJ1-1, is DSGVTQTPKHLITATGQRVTLRCSPRSGDLSVYWYQQSLDQGLQFLIQYYNGEERAKGNILERFSAQQFPDLHSELNLSSLELGDSALYFCASSVDWAGEAFFGQGTRLTVV.

The genes are TRBV28 and TRBJ2-7; 9 bases line up with TRBD1. Germline assignment: CDR1 MDHEN and CDR2 SYDVKM. CDR3 length: 14 amino acids. The trim removed 5 bases at V and 5 bases at J, leaving 7 bases unmatched. In DNA form, the CDR3 reads TGTGCCAGCAGTAGCGGGTGGACAGGGGACGAGCAGTACTTC. Residues: CASSSGWTGDEQYF.

CDR3 residues: CASSYTGISNQPQHF. The DNA for the CDR3 is TGTGCCAGCAGCTACACAGGGATCAGCAATCAGCCCCAGCATTTT. The rearrangement uses TRBV7-2 and TRBJ1-5, with D maybe TRBD1 (6 bases). Per the germline V gene, CDR1 is SGHTA and CDR2 is FQGNSA. V shed 4 bases and J shed 1 base, with 11 bases lying between them. The CDR3 consists of 15 residues.

The rearrangement joins TRBV18 to TRBJ1-1; 7 bases map to TRBD1. Germline V gives CDR1 KGHSH, CDR2 LQKENI. Trimming took 5 bases from V and 3 from J; bases not matched to a gene: 6. This CDR3 spans 14 amino acids. CDR3 in DNA: TGTGCCAGCTCAAAACAGGGGATAGACACTGAAGCTTTCTTT. Protein sequence: CASSKQGIDTEAFF.

V gene TRBV4-3 combines with J gene TRBJ1-1, with D hard to call. The CDR3 totals 13 residues. V dropped 1 base and J dropped 4 bases, with 7 bases sitting between them. CDR1 and CDR2 from the germline V gene are LGHNA and YSLEER. CDR3 bases: TGCGCCAGCAGCCAAGTCAGGACCACTGAAGCTTTCTTT. Its translation: CASSQVRTTEAFF.

The chain is built from TRBV21-1 and TRBJ1-5; no check of the table's D call, TRBD1, against the DNA was made. TRBV21-1 is marked as a pseudogene. This CDR3 is 14 amino acids long. CDR3 residues: CASSKGAENQPQHF. DNA of the CDR3: TGTGCCAGCAGCAAAGGGGCAGAAAATCAGCCCCAGCATTTT.

The chain links TRBV2 to TRBJ1-5, with D possibly being TRBD1 (5 bases). Deletions cut 10 bases from V and 4 bases from J, with 17 bases between. The germline V gene encodes CDR1 SNHLY and CDR2 FYNNEI. This CDR3 has 14 residues. This CDR3 is CATGRDQGNQPQHF. CDR3 in DNA: TGTGCCACCGGCCGGGACCAAGGGAATCAGCCCCAGCATTTT.

This clone was recorded a few times. This rearrangement joins TRBV5-1 to TRBJ2-7, with 13 bases matching TRBD2. Per germline, CDR1 SGHRS and CDR2 YFSETQ. The CDR3 sequence is 17 residues long. V lost 1 base, J lost 2 bases, and 6 bases stayed unmatched. The CDR3 DNA reads as TGCGCCAGCAGCTTGAATTTTGGGACTAGCGGGGCCTACGAGCAGTACTTC. Translating gives CASSLNFGTSGAYEQYF.

The chain carries TRBV29-1 and TRBJ1-2; the D gene is possibly TRBD1 (6 bases). Trimming cost V 6 bases and J 5 bases, with 13 bases left between them. This CDR3 is 12 amino acids long. In germline, CDR1 is SQVTM, CDR2 ANQGSEA. CDR3 nucleotides: TGCAGCGTCCCTCAGGGGTGGTATGGCTACACCTTC. Its protein is CSVPQGWYGYTF.

V gene TRBV6-1 combines with J gene TRBJ2-7; TRBD2 might be the D (5 bases). Germline V gene data show CDR1 as MNHNS and CDR2 as SASEGT. Deletions cut 1 base from V and 2 bases from J, with 12 bases between. The CDR3 is 15 residues long. The CDR3 loop reads CASSEGAPTTYEQYF. Here the CDR3 DNA reads TGTGCCAGCAGTGAAGGGGCCCCGACTACCTACGAGCAGTACTTC.

The chain joins TRBV27 to TRBJ1-5; weak D call: TRBD1 (5 bases). The ends were cut back, 5 bases at V and 9 bases at J, with 14 bases in the middle. In germline, CDR1 is MNHEY, CDR2 SMNVEV (reference sequence). There are 13 residues in the CDR3. In nucleotides, the CDR3 is TGTGCCAGCAGTCCAGGGCCCCGGGGGCCCCAGCATTTT. This encodes CASSPGPRGPQHF.

The V and J genes are TRBV10-3 and TRBJ1-1; D uncertain. Germline values: CDR1 ENHRY, CDR2 SYGVKD. Trimming removed 4 bases from V and 7 bases from J, with 10 bases in between. The CDR3 is made up of 12 amino acids. CDR3 nucleotides: TGTGCCATCAGTGCCTCGGGGAATGAAGCTTTCTTT. Protein: CAISASGNEAFF.

V usage is TRBV5-4 and J usage is TRBJ2-2; 7 positions match TRBD1. This CDR3 has 15 residues. Per the germline V gene, CDR1 is SGHNT and CDR2 is YYREEE (reference sequence). The junction had 0 bases not matched to a gene; V was cut back by 1 base and J by 0 bases. CDR3 protein: CASSLTGANTGELFF. The CDR3, as DNA: TGTGCCAGCAGCTTGACAGGGGCGAACACCGGGGAGCTGTTTTTT.

The chain recombines TRBV28 with TRBJ2-7, with a possible D match to TRBD1 (5 bases). The ends were cut back, 5 bases at V and 5 bases at J, with 19 bases in the middle. This CDR3 region has 15 residues. Germline assignment: CDR1 MDHEN and CDR2 SYDVKM. CDR3 loop: CASSLGHAGWDEQYF. In DNA, the CDR3 is TGTGCCAGCAGTCTCGGACACGCTGGGTGGGACGAGCAGTACTTC.

The genes are TRBV5-1 and TRBJ2-2; the D gene is possibly TRBD1 (6 bases). Deletions cut 1 base from V and 5 bases from J, with 15 bases between. The CDR3 spans 16 residues. Germline-derived CDR1 and CDR2 are SGHRS and YFSETQ. The CDR3 spells CASSLMVGQGTGELFF. As DNA, the CDR3 is TGCGCCAGCAGCTTGATGGTCGGGCAGGGGACCGGGGAGCTGTTTTTT.

The J gene is TRBJ2-5, the V gene TRBV9; D might be TRBD1 or TRBD2, each matching 5 bases. The CDR3 length is 16 residues. In germline, CDR1 is SGDLS, CDR2 YYNGEE. V shed 3 bases and J shed 7 bases, with 22 bases lying between them. For the CDR3, the DNA is TGTGCCAGCAGCGCGCCTCCCGGGGCTGGGGCGAGGACCCAGTACTTC. It encodes CASSAPPGAGARTQYF.

The V and J genes are TRBV25-1 and TRBJ1-6, with a weak D call TRBD1 (6 bases). V was shortened by 1 base and J by 5 bases, with 15 bases between the two germline ends. CDR3 size: 17 residues. Germline V gene data show CDR1 as MGHDK and CDR2 as SYGVNS. The CDR3, as DNA: TGTGCCAGCAGTGAATTCGACAGGAGAGCTCATAATTCACCCCTCCACTTT. Translation gives CASSEFDRRAHNSPLHF.

The chain has TRBV19 and TRBJ1-5; 7 bases fit TRBD1. V was pared by 5 bases and J by 4 bases, with 2 bases of the junction left unmatched. Germline CDR1 is LNHDA and CDR2 is SQIVND (reference sequence). The CDR3 extends over 13 amino acids. CDR3 residues: CASSDRANQPQHF. CDR3 in DNA: TGTGCCAGTAGTGACAGGGCTAATCAGCCCCAGCATTTT.

The rearrangement uses TRBV30 and TRBJ1-5; possible D gene TRBD1, 6 bases. This CDR3 is 13 amino acids long. The germline CDR1 and CDR2 sequences are GTSNPN and SVGIG (reference sequence). V lost 2 bases and J lost 4, with 9 bases in between. In nucleotides, the CDR3 is TGTGCCTGGAGTTATACAGGGAATCAGCCCCAGCATTTT. Translating gives CAWSYTGNQPQHF.